These T cell receptor beta chains were read from a single sample in a study of cytomegalovirus exposure and HLA in healthy donors. Clones were read by immunoSEQ multiplex PCR, and TCRdb kept only the in-frame ones, dropping some. The sample contains about 97,000 clones, roughly four fifths of which appear only once. The sample was PBMCs. All receptors derive from a man aged 35 to 55 in good health and CMV-seropositive. Each CDR3 is given with its conserved first and last residue. D genes are given only for firm matches. Size tells how often a clone was seen (once, few, many) or the class of an expanded clone, and some rows leave it out.

TGTGCCAGCAGACGGAGACAGGGAGGCAATCAGCCCCAGCATTTT | CASRRRQGGNQPQHF | TRBJ1-5 | NA | TRBV6-5 | TRBD1
TGTGCCAGCAGCTTCAGGGAGGGCTTCAGCTCCTACGAGCAGTACTTC | CASSFREGFSSYEQYF | TRBJ2-7 | once | TRBV7-9 | TRBD2
TGCGCCAGCAGCCCCGGTAGCGTTGACGGCACAGATACGCAGTATTTT | CASSPGSVDGTDTQYF | TRBJ2-3 | once | TRBV5-1 | NA
TGCGCCAGCAGCCAAACGAATTACAGGGAGAACAATGAGCAGTTCTTC | CASSQTNYRENNEQFF | TRBJ2-1 | NA | TRBV4-1 | NA
TGTGCCAGCACCGGACAGGGTACTTACGAGCAGTACTTC | CASTGQGTYEQYF | TRBJ2-7 | NA | TRBV27 | TRBD1
TGTGCCAGCAGCTTAGCAGGGACTAGCGCTACCTACGAGCAGTACTTC | CASSLAGTSATYEQYF | TRBJ2-7 | NA | TRBV7-8 | TRBD2
TGTGCCAGCAGCCTCGAACCGAGCTCCTACAATGAGCAGTTCTTC | CASSLEPSSYNEQFF | TRBJ2-1 | NA | TRBV25-1 | NA
TGTGCCAGCAGCCCGCGAAATCAGCCCCAGCATTTT | CASSPRNQPQHF | TRBJ1-5 | few | TRBV7-2 | NA
TGTGCCAGCAGACCCAGAGGAGGGGGCAATCAGCCCCAGCATTTT | CASRPRGGGNQPQHF | TRBJ1-5 | NA | TRBV2 | NA
TGTGCCGCGGGACAGGGTGAGAGCGAGCAGTACTTC | CAAGQGESEQYF | TRBJ2-7 | NA | TRBV7-9 | TRBD1
TGTGCCAGCAGTTACACTAGCGGGAGAGATACGCAGTATTTT | CASSYTSGRDTQYF | TRBJ2-3 | NA | TRBV6-6 | TRBD2
TGTGCCAGCAGTGAAGTTCGAGGCTTAGCGGAGCTGTTTTTT | CASSEVRGLAELFF | TRBJ2-2 | NA | TRBV6-1 | NA
TGTGCGACGGGAACCTCCTACGAGCAGTACTTC | CATGTSYEQYF | TRBJ2-7 | once | TRBV30 | NA
TGCGCCAGCAGTGCTTACAGGGGAGGCTCTGAAGCTTTCTTT | CASSAYRGGSEAFF | TRBJ1-1 | NA | TRBV10-1 | TRBD1
TGTGCCATCAGTGGGGAGGGTAGAACGGCCTACGAGCAGTACTTC | CAISGEGRTAYEQYF | TRBJ2-7 | NA | TRBV10-3 | TRBD2
TGTGCCAGCCGCCGGGACAGGGAGAGTCAGCCCCAGCATTTT | CASRRDRESQPQHF | TRBJ1-5 | NA | TRBV2 | TRBD1
TGTGCCAGCAGCTTGGACCAGGGTAGCGAAAAACTGTTTTTT | CASSLDQGSEKLFF | TRBJ1-4 | NA | TRBV5-4 | NA
TGTGCCAGTAGTGGGACAGGGGGCCTACAGCCCCAGCATTTT | CASSGTGGLQPQHF | TRBJ1-5 | NA | TRBV19 | TRBD1
TGTGCCAGCAGTTTAAGCCCCTCCTACGAGCAGTACTTC | CASSLSPSYEQYF | TRBJ2-7 | NA | TRBV28 | NA
TGTGCCATCGACACCAACACTGAAGCTTTCTTT | CAIDTNTEAFF | TRBJ1-1 | NA | TRBV2 | NA
TGTGCCAGCACTGGACAGGGGGTGACCGGGGAGCTGTTTTTT | CASTGQGVTGELFF | TRBJ2-2 | NA | TRBV25-1 | TRBD1
TGTTCCAGCAGCTTCGCCAGTGGCTACACCTTC | CSSSFASGYTF | TRBJ1-2 | NA | TRBV7-9 | NA